Below are 21 T cell receptor beta chains sequenced from a single sample in a study of PD-1 blockade in classical Hodgkin lymphoma (dated by TCRdb to 2020 to 2021). This specimen's time point label, per the study, means: cycle 4 day 1 (C4D1), after five to seven weeks of nivolumab. All trial patients had relapsed after autologous stem cell transplantation, with cohorts A, B and C differing in prior brentuximab vedotin exposure. Using a Miltenyi CD4+ T cell isolation kit, CD4+ T cells were purified from thawed PBMCs through magnetic negative selection. Library preparation used the immunoSEQ multiplex PCR assay. TCRdb holds this immuneACCESS table with in-frame rearrangements only. Some clones are missing; in checked studies, unresolved V genes explain under half, and the rest has no known cause. This sample holds about 1,800 clones; 70% to 90% were observed only once. The top ten hold around 39% of the sample.

The starting material was CD4+ T cells from blood, obtained before the fourth cycle of nivolumab. The receptors derive from a human donor with classical Hodgkin lymphoma.

The chain is built from TRBV19 and TRBJ2-7, with D perhaps matching TRBD2 (5 bases). The CDR3 covers 14 residues. The V end lost 5 bases, the J end lost 1 base, and 12 bases lay between the germline ends. Looked up from germline, CDR1 is LNHDA and CDR2 is SQIVND (reference sequence). The CDR3 coding sequence is TGTGCCAGTAGTCCCGGGATCACGTCCTACGAGCAGTACTTC. This encodes CASSPGITSYEQYF.

The CDR3 loop is CASSLGRLYEQYF. Written as DNA, the CDR3 is TGTGCCAGCAGCTTGGGGCGGTTATACGAGCAGTACTTC. The V gene is TRBV5-5, the J gene TRBJ2-5, with D unclear. The end of the DNA aligns better with TRBJ2-7, so the J call may be wrong. Per the germline V gene, CDR1 is SGHKS and CDR2 is YYEKEE (reference sequence). CDR3 size: 13 residues.

Notes on this clone: Relative to the germline gene, one junction end is altered; a read error may explain this. J is TRBJ1-2 and V is TRBV10-3, with 8 bases lining up with TRBD1. The CDR3 is 14 amino acids. Germline CDR1 is ENHRY and CDR2 is SYGVKD. CDR3 in DNA: TGTGCCAGCAGTCCTACCGCCAGGGGGCATGGCTACACCTTC. It encodes CASSPTARGHGYTF.

V gene TRBV10-3 combines with J gene TRBJ2-1; 13 nucleotides match TRBD2. In germline, CDR1 is ENHRY, CDR2 SYGVKD. J was trimmed by 7 bases and V by 10 bases; bases with no gene match: 7. CDR3 length equals 14 residues. CDR3 coding DNA: TGTGCCACCTCCGGGACTAGCGGGACGAATGAGCAGTTCTTC. It is translated as CATSGTSGTNEQFF.

This rearrangement joins TRBV29-1 to TRBJ1-5; 9 nucleotides match TRBD1. Germline lookup yields CDR1 SQVTM and CDR2 ANQGSEA. J lost 4 bases, V lost 6 bases, and 10 bases had no gene match. The CDR3 loop spans 15 amino acids. CDR3 amino acids: CSVVWTGVANQPQHF. The CDR3 nucleotides are TGCAGCGTCGTCTGGACAGGGGTGGCAAATCAGCCCCAGCATTTT. Based on the CDR3 plus reference TRBV29-1 and TRBJ1-5, the full variable domain is SAVISQKPSRDICQRGTSLTIQCQVDSQVTMMFWYRQQPGQSLTLIATANQGSEATYESGFVIDKFPISRPNLTFSTLTVSNMSPEDSSIYLCSVVWTGVANQPQHFGDGTRLSIL.

This sequence joins TRBV30 and TRBJ1-4; D unclear. V was shortened by 6 bases and J by 4 bases, with 24 bases between the two germline ends. The CDR3 has 17 residues. Germline V CDR1 and CDR2: GTSNPN, SVGIG (reference sequence). For the CDR3, the DNA is TGTGCCTGTCAAGGTTCCCACGTACCTCTTCTTAATGAAAAACTGTTTTTT. Translated, it gives CACQGSHVPLLNEKLFF.

The chain carries TRBV5-4 and TRBJ2-1; 10 nucleotides agree with TRBD2. CDR3 length: 16 amino acids. V gave up 10 bases and J gave up 2 bases; unmatched junction bases: 12. From germline, CDR1 is SGHNT and CDR2 YYREEE (reference sequence). Written as DNA, the CDR3 is TGTGCCTTCGGAGGGAGCGGGGGGGCTGCCTACAATGAGCAGTTCTTC. Encoded protein: CAFGGSGGAAYNEQFF.

The J gene is TRBJ1-2, the V gene TRBV5-6, with 10 bases identical to TRBD1. The CDR3 has 15 residues. The germline gives CDR1 SGHDT, CDR2 YYEEEE. J lost 4 bases, V lost 3 bases, and 6 bases had no gene match. The CDR3 spells CASSSRTGGVYGYTF. The CDR3, as DNA: TGTGCCAGCAGCTCCCGGACAGGGGGGGTCTATGGCTACACCTTC.

This chain connects TRBV28 to TRBJ2-7, with a possible D match to TRBD1 (5 bases). Trimming took off 7 bases at V and 1 base at J, with 8 bases between the two ends. CDR1 is MDHEN, CDR2 SYDVKM, per germline. CDR3 length equals 12 residues. CDR3 DNA sequence: TGTGCCAGCATGCAGGGTTCCTACGAGCAGTACTTC. The encoded protein is CASMQGSYEQYF.

J is TRBJ1-4 and V is TRBV6-1; D call uncertain. The CDR3 contains 14 residues. Germline loops: CDR1 MNHNS, CDR2 SASEGT. Between the trimmed V and J ends, which lost 3 bases and 4 bases, there was a span of 9 bases. CDR3 nucleotides: TGTGCCAGCAGTGAGTTGCAGGATAATGAAAAACTGTTTTTT. Its translation is CASSELQDNEKLFF.

V is TRBV19 and J is TRBJ1-5; TRBD1 matches 7 bases. CDR3 length: 18 residues. The trim removed 1 base at V and 0 bases at J, leaving 9 bases unmatched. Germline lookup yields CDR1 LNHDA and CDR2 SQIVND (reference sequence). The CDR3 DNA reads TGTGCCAGTAGTATAGGAGAAGACAGGGTCTATAGCAATCAGCCCCAGCATTTT. Protein product: CASSIGEDRVYSNQPQHF.

The chain has TRBV5-4 and TRBJ2-4; tentatively, D is TRBD2 (6 bases). The CDR3 extends over 16 amino acids. CDR1 is SGHNT and CDR2 is YYREEE in the germline V gene (reference sequence). The V gene lost 6 bases and the J gene lost 0 bases, with 16 bases spanning the gap. CDR3 bases: TGTGCCAGCACCAGGCGGGGAGACCTAGCCAAAAACATTCAGTACTTC. It specifies CASTRRGDLAKNIQYF.

The genes are TRBV7-9 and TRBJ2-3; D not certain. CDR3 size: 10 residues. Deletions cut 8 bases from V and 5 bases from J, with 5 bases between. Germline loops: CDR1 SEHNR, CDR2 FQNEAQ (reference sequence). The CDR3 DNA reads TGTGCCAGCCTCCAAGATACGCAGTATTTT. Protein sequence: CASLQDTQYF. The full variable domain, in which reference TRBV7-9 and TRBJ2-3 provide the parts outside the CDR3, is DTGVSQNPRHKITKRGQNVTFRCDPISEHNRLYWYRQTLGQGPEFLTYFQNEAQLEKSRLLSDRFSAERPKGSFSTLEIQRTEQGDSAMYLCASLQDTQYFGPGTRLTVL.

The V and J genes are TRBV20-1 and TRBJ2-3; no reliable D call. V lost 6 bases and J lost 7, with 11 bases in between. This CDR3 region has 11 residues. Germline CDR1 reads DFQATT; CDR2 reads SNEGSKA (reference sequence). CDR3 sequence: CSASISNTQYF. The CDR3 DNA reads as TGCAGTGCCTCAATCTCAAATACGCAGTATTTT.

The chain couples TRBV25-1 to TRBJ2-3; 10 bases are a match to TRBD2. Germline V gene lookup returns CDR1 MGHDK and CDR2 SYGVNS. The CDR3 has 16 residues. The junction had 7 bases not matched to a gene; V was cut back by 6 bases and J by 1 base. The DNA for the CDR3 is TGTGCCAGCAGCAGGGGGACTAGCGCCGGCACAGATACGCAGTATTTT. Residues: CASSRGTSAGTDTQYF.

The chain carries TRBV29-1 and TRBJ2-1, with D possibly TRBD2 on 5 matching bases. Germline V CDR1 and CDR2: SQVTM, ANQGSEA. V dropped 7 bases and J dropped 0 bases, with 19 bases sitting between them. This CDR3 has 16 residues. CDR3 sequence (DNA): TGCAGCGCCGATACCTGGACGGGGAGCTCCTACAATGAGCAGTTCTTC. Encoded protein: CSADTWTGSSYNEQFF.

This clone was picked up one time. The chain couples TRBV30 to TRBJ2-3; D ambiguous. The CDR3 sequence is 12 residues long. Per germline, CDR1 GTSNPN and CDR2 SVGIG (reference sequence). V was clipped by 0 bases and J by 5 bases, with 6 bases between them. CDR3 region: CAWSVRGDTQYF. The CDR3 DNA follows: TGTGCCTGGAGTGTACGAGGAGATACGCAGTATTTT.

This chain uses TRBV5-1 with TRBJ2-5, with no clear D. CDR1 and CDR2 from the germline V gene are SGHRS and YFSETQ. This CDR3 has 12 residues. V was clipped by 4 bases and J by 2 bases, with 6 bases between them. CDR3 region: CASSPIQETQYF. DNA for the CDR3: TGCGCCAGCAGCCCCATACAAGAGACCCAGTACTTC.

In this sample, this clone turned up once. The V and J genes are TRBV7-9 and TRBJ2-7, with D maybe TRBD1 (6 bases). Germline V lookup: CDR1 SEHNR, CDR2 FQNEAQ (reference sequence). The CDR3 is 16 residues long. V was clipped by 5 bases and J by 1 base, with 18 bases between them. Here the CDR3 DNA reads TGTGCCAGCAGCCAAGATCGGGCCAGGGGTTCCTACGAGCAGTACTTC. Residues: CASSQDRARGSYEQYF.

This clone has a single count. This chain uses TRBV11-2 with TRBJ1-2, with TRBD1 as a possible D gene (5 bases). The CDR3 loop spans 14 amino acids. Germline loops: CDR1 SGHAT, CDR2 FQNNGV. V was shortened by 1 base and J by 5 bases, with 11 bases between the two germline ends. DNA for the CDR3: TGTGCCAGCAGCTTAGTAGGGACCGCATATGGCTACACCTTC. Its protein is CASSLVGTAYGYTF.

The chain has TRBV6-5 and TRBJ2-7, with a tentative D call TRBD1 (5 bases). The germline V gene has CDR1 MNHEY and CDR2 SVGAGI. This CDR3 has 13 amino acids. Deletions cut 7 bases from V and 7 bases from J, with 17 bases between. CDR3 in amino acids: CASKQAGIKEQYF. The CDR3 DNA follows: TGTGCCAGCAAGCAGGCAGGGATAAAGGAGCAGTACTTC.